This record covers a single T cell receptor beta chain. Its antigen is as yet unknown. These data come from a study of siplizumab effects on memory and regulatory T cells. Study-wide results and limits: The authors could not assign a naive or memory phenotype to roughly 75-96% of proliferating CD4+ or CD8+ clones. Siplizumab, the agent tested, significantly reduced alloreactive sequences traceable to unstimulated CD4+ memory cells. For siplizumab cultures, the suppressive function of their proliferating Tregs was not confirmed.

Assays were performed on 80,000 to 100,000 TCR templates per sample. The repertoire was sequenced with immunoSEQ multiplex PCR; TCRdb's copy has only in-frame clones and lacks some. Here the sample spans approximately 40,000 clones, about 89% being singletons. Sequenced input: naive CD4+ T cells sorted from blood. This TCR was sampled from a human donor in good health.

DNA for the CDR3: TGTGCCAGCAGTGCCGGGCAGGCGAACTATGGCTACACCTTC. This codes for CASSAGQANYGYTF. V usage is TRBV2 and J usage is TRBJ1-2; the D is unclear. Trimming stripped 4 bases from V and 2 bases from J, with 11 bases between. Germline V gene sequence: CDR1 SNHLY, CDR2 FYNNEI. This CDR3 is built from 14 residues.